The rows below give T cell receptor beta chains drawn from one sample of a study of patients and donors after allogeneic stem cell transplantation. Using its own MiXCR run on the RT-PCR reads, TCRdb lists one record per CDR3 protein. The sample has 8,500 to 13,000 distinct CDR3 sequences; 22% are singletons. The sequenced material came from blood, either unsorted or a sorted T cell fraction (not recorded which). The receptors originated from a human donor who was either an allogeneic HSCT recipient or a stem cell or donor lymphocyte infusion donor (not recorded which). It is not recorded whose cells these are; they may come from a transplant donor. Both conserved end residues are part of each CDR3. D genes are given only for firm matches. Some rows have no size entry. The others give once, few or many, or a class for an expanded clone.

DNA | CDR3 | J | V | D | size
TGTGCCATCAGGGCCGGGACAGCTGAAGAGACCCAGTACTTC | CAIRAGTAEETQYF | TRBJ2-5 | TRBV10-3 | TRBD1 | many
TGTGCCAGCAGCCAACGCGACGGAACTAGCACAGATACGCAGTATTTT | CASSQRDGTSTDTQYF | TRBJ2-3 | TRBV3-1 | NA | few
TGTGCCAGTACTCGACAAAGGGTCATGGCTGGAAACACCATATATTTT | CASTRQRVMAGNTIYF | TRBJ1-3 | TRBV19 | NA | many
TGCGCCAGCAGCCAGATTGACGCCGGCGGCTACACCTTC | CASSQIDAGGYTF | TRBJ1-2 | TRBV4-3 | NA | few
TGCAGCGTTTGCGGGACAGGGGGAACTGAAGCTTTCTTT | CSVCGTGGTEAFF | TRBJ1-1 | TRBV29-1 | TRBD1 | few
TGTGCCAGCAGCTTAGCTGCGGCTACTAGCACAGATACGCAGTATTTT | CASSLAAATSTDTQYF | TRBJ2-3 | TRBV7-2 | NA | NA
TGTGCCAGTACCATGGACAGGGTGGAGGGCTACACCTTC | CASTMDRVEGYTF | TRBJ1-2 | TRBV19 | TRBD1 | few
TGTGCCAGCAGTGAAGTTGGGGATTCACCCCTCCACTTT | CASSEVGDSPLHF | TRBJ1-6 | TRBV6-1 | NA | NA
TGCAGTGCTAGGGGACAGTATAACACTGAAGCTTTCTTT | CSARGQYNTEAFF | TRBJ1-1 | TRBV20-1 | TRBD1 | many
TGTGCCAGTAGAATGGGACAGGGGGCAACGGACGAGCAGTACTTC | CASRMGQGATDEQYF | TRBJ2-7 | TRBV19 | TRBD1 | NA
TGCAGTGCTAGCAGCCGGGTAGGGGGTAACACTGAAGCTTTCTTT | CSASSRVGGNTEAFF | TRBJ1-1 | TRBV20-1 | NA | once
TGTGCCAGCTGGGACAGGAACTATGGCTACACCTTC | CASWDRNYGYTF | TRBJ1-2 | TRBV19 | TRBD1 | once
TGTGCCAGCAGCTTAAAATCGGGGGACGGTGGCTACACCTTC | CASSLKSGDGGYTF | TRBJ1-2 | TRBV7-9 | NA | NA
TGCAGTGCTTCCCCAGGGGATCACGGCTACACCTTC | CSASPGDHGYTF | TRBJ1-2 | TRBV20-1 | NA | few
TGTGCCAGCAGCCAAGATGGGCAGCAGACCGGCTACACCTTC | CASSQDGQQTGYTF | TRBJ1-2 | TRBV3-1 | NA | NA
TGTGCCACCAGTGGGGCGGACAGAATGAACACTGAAGCTTTCTTT | CATSGADRMNTEAFF | TRBJ1-1 | TRBV24-1 | NA | few
TGCGCCAGCAGCCAAGATCCTACCGGGGGCAACTATGGCTACACCTTC | CASSQDPTGGNYGYTF | TRBJ1-2 | TRBV4-3 | NA | many
TGTGCCAGCAGCTCCTCACAGGCGAACTATGGCTACACCTTC | CASSSSQANYGYTF | TRBJ1-2 | TRBV7-2 | NA | NA
TGTGCCAGCAGCGACTACGGTGGGACCCTCCACTTT | CASSDYGGTLHF | TRBJ1-6 | TRBV25-1 | NA | NA
TGTGCCAGCAGTTCCTTGGGGCAAAACGGCTACACCTTC | CASSSLGQNGYTF | TRBJ1-2 | TRBV27 | NA | few
TGTGCCAGTGGGAAAAGGGACAGGGGAGACTATGGCTACACCTTC | CASGKRDRGDYGYTF | TRBJ1-2 | TRBV28 | TRBD1 | few
TGTGCCAGCAGCTTACCCCCCCCCCGACTAGCGGAATACAATGAGCAGTTCTTC | CASSLPPPRLAEYNEQFF | TRBJ2-1 | TRBV7-9 | TRBD2 | NA
TGTGCCACCAGTGACTCAGCCGGGAGCAAGTACTTC | CATSDSAGSKYF | TRBJ2-7 | TRBV24-1 | NA | many
TGCGCCAGCAGCTTACGAGGAACCAATAGGAGGGAGCAGTACTTC | CASSLRGTNRREQYF | TRBJ2-7 | TRBV5-1 | NA | few
TGTGCCAGCAGTTACCGACAGGGGGCGCGCGAGCAGTACTTC | CASSYRQGAREQYF | TRBJ2-7 | TRBV6-5 | TRBD1 | NA
TGTGCCAGCAGTCCCCGCATAAGGGGAACGGTCATGAACACTGAAGCTTTCTTT | CASSPRIRGTVMNTEAFF | TRBJ1-1 | TRBV12-3/TRBV12-4 | NA | many
TGCGCCAGCAGCACGGGAGAGAAAGAGACCCAGTACTTC | CASSTGEKETQYF | TRBJ2-5 | TRBV5-1 | NA | few
TGTGCCAGCAGAAGCGTCGCAGATACGCAGTATTTT | CASRSVADTQYF | TRBJ2-3 | TRBV2 | NA | NA
TGTGCCAGCAGCGCCGGACTAGCGGCGAGCACAGATACGCAGTATTTT | CASSAGLAASTDTQYF | TRBJ2-3 | TRBV7-8 | TRBD2 | many
TGCGCCAGCAGCCAAGATCAACTTACGGGGAGATCCTACGAGCAGTACTTC | CASSQDQLTGRSYEQYF | TRBJ2-7 | TRBV4-1 | NA | NA
TGTGCCAGCAGGACGGGGGGAACCACCGGGGAGCTGTTTTTT | CASRTGGTTGELFF | TRBJ2-2 | TRBV7-2 | TRBD2 | few
TGTGCCAGCACCGAAACTAGCCTAGTCTCCGGGGAGCAGTACTTC | CASTETSLVSGEQYF | TRBJ2-7 | TRBV25-1 | NA | few
TGCAGTGCTCCGGACTACCGTCTTAAAGAGACCCAGTACTTC | CSAPDYRLKETQYF | TRBJ2-5 | TRBV20-1 | NA | NA
TGTGCCAGCAGCCCGGGACAGGGATGGGGCGGCTACACCTTC | CASSPGQGWGGYTF | TRBJ1-2 | TRBV27 | TRBD1 | medium-sized
TGTGCCAGCAGCTTATTAGGCCAGGGGGCGGTTGGTGGCTACACCTTC | CASSLLGQGAVGGYTF | TRBJ1-2 | TRBV7-9 | TRBD1 | NA
TGTGCCAGCAGTTACTCGAGTGGACTAGCGGGAGTCTGGGAGCAGTACTTC | CASSYSSGLAGVWEQYF | TRBJ2-7 | TRBV6-5 | TRBD2 | NA
TGCAGTGCCCGGGTAGGCCAAGAGACCCAGTACTTC | CSARVGQETQYF | TRBJ2-5 | TRBV20-1 | NA | NA
TGCAGTGCTTCGGGGGGGACAGTAAATTCACCCCTCCACTTT | CSASGGTVNSPLHF | TRBJ1-6 | TRBV20-1 | TRBD1 | few
TGTGCCAGCAGTGAATATAGGACACCCAATTCACCCCTCCACTTT | CASSEYRTPNSPLHF | TRBJ1-6 | TRBV2 | NA | few
TGTGCCATCAGTGGACAGAACACTGAAGCTTTCTTT | CAISGQNTEAFF | TRBJ1-1 | TRBV10-3 | NA | NA
TGCAGCGCTGCCGGGACCGCCAGCAATCAGCCCCAGCATTTT | CSAAGTASNQPQHF | TRBJ1-5 | TRBV29-1 | NA | few
TGCAGTGCTGAACAGGGGTCCTACGAGCAGTACTTC | CSAEQGSYEQYF | TRBJ2-7 | TRBV20-1 | TRBD1 | NA
TGTGCCTGGAGTGTAGGTGGCAGCTACACCGGGGAGCTGTTTTTT | CAWSVGGSYTGELFF | TRBJ2-2 | TRBV30 | NA | few
TGTGCCAGCAACAAATTCAGAGCCCAAAACGACGGCTACACCTTC | CASNKFRAQNDGYTF | TRBJ1-2 | TRBV6-6 | NA | NA
TGCAGTGCTAGAGATGACTATGGCTACACCTTC | CSARDDYGYTF | TRBJ1-2 | TRBV20-1 | NA | medium-sized
TGTGCCAGCAGCTTGATGGGACAGGGCGAGACCCAGTACTTC | CASSLMGQGETQYF | TRBJ2-5 | TRBV5-4 | TRBD1 | few
TGTGCCAGCAGCTTAGACGGGGGGGCGGATGAGCAGTTCTTC | CASSLDGGADEQFF | TRBJ2-1 | TRBV7-9 | TRBD2 | NA
TGTGCCAGCTCGTGGGACACATCCTCTGGAAACACCATATATTTT | CASSWDTSSGNTIYF | TRBJ1-3 | TRBV18 | NA | NA
TGTGCCAGTTCCCAGGGTATCGGCGGCTACACCTTC | CASSQGIGGYTF | TRBJ1-2 | TRBV11-2 | NA | NA
TGTGCCAGCAGTTTAGGTTCAGGGGGCAATCAGCCCCAGCATTTT | CASSLGSGGNQPQHF | TRBJ1-5 | TRBV12-3/TRBV12-4 | NA | many
TGTGCCAGCAGTGACCGGGACAGGGCGGAGGAAGCTTTCTTT | CASSDRDRAEEAFF | TRBJ1-1 | TRBV2 | TRBD1 | few
TGTGCCAGCAACCTACCTGACAGATCGGGCTACACCTTC | CASNLPDRSGYTF | TRBJ1-2 | TRBV28 | NA | medium-sized
TGCGCCAGCAGCTGGGGGACAGATTACTACGAGCAGTACTTC | CASSWGTDYYEQYF | TRBJ2-7 | TRBV5-1 | TRBD1 | NA
TGTGCCAGCAGTTATGCTGGGGGACAGAGCTCCTACAATGAGCAGTTCTTC | CASSYAGGQSSYNEQFF | TRBJ2-1 | TRBV6-5 | TRBD1 | few
TGTGCCAGTAGTGACAATGAAAAACTGTTTTTT | CASSDNEKLFF | TRBJ1-4 | TRBV19 | NA | NA
TGCAGTGGGGAAGGTACAGATACGCAGTATTTT | CSGEGTDTQYF | TRBJ2-3 | TRBV20-1 | NA | NA
TGTGCCAGCAGCCAAGACAGGGTCTCTGGAAACACCATATATTTT | CASSQDRVSGNTIYF | TRBJ1-3 | TRBV3-1 | NA | many
TGTGCCAGTACCCTCCCGGATGAGGATACGCAGTATTTT | CASTLPDEDTQYF | TRBJ2-3 | TRBV2 | NA | NA
TGCAGTGCTGCGGGTGACAGGGTGACCTATGGCTACACCTTC | CSAAGDRVTYGYTF | TRBJ1-2 | TRBV20-1 | TRBD1 | few
TGCGCCAGCAGCTTGATAGGGGGCAACTACGAGCAGTACTTC | CASSLIGGNYEQYF | TRBJ2-7 | TRBV5-1 | TRBD1 | medium-sized